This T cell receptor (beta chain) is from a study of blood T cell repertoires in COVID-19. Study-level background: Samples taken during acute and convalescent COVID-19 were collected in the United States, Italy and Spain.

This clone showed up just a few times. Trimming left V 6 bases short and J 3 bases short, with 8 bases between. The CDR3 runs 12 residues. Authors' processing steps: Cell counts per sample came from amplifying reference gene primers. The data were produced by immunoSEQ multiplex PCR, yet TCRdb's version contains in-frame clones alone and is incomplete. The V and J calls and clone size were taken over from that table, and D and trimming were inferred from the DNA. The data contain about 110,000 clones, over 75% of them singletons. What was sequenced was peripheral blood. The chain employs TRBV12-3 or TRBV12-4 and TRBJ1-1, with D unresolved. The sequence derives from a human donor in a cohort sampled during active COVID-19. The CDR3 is CASSRAYTEAFF. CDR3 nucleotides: TGTGCCAGCAGCCGCGCATACACTGAAGCTTTCTTT.